This TCR beta chain was found in a study of T-cell reconstitution after alpha-beta-depleted transplantation in children. With V trimmed by 5 bases and J by 4 bases, 7 bases remained unmatched. This CDR3 is built from 16 residues. Germline V CDR1 and CDR2: MNHEY, SMNVEV (reference sequence). Preparation of the TCRbeta library involved a method that used unique molecular identifiers. MiXCR, applied by TCRdb to the PCR reads, yields one record per CDR3 protein. The sample has roughly 400,000 distinct CDR3 sequences, 20% seen once. This chain links TRBV27 with TRBJ2-7; 14 bases are shared with TRBD2. The sequences come from PBMCs from the stem cell graft donor, collected from the stem cell graft. The TCR originated in a human donor who donated a stem cell graft to a child with acute myeloid leukemia. CDR3 region: CASSQTSGRAGYEQYF. DNA for the CDR3: TGTGCCAGCAGTCAGACTAGCGGGAGGGCCGGGTACGAGCAGTACTTC.